The 8 T cell receptor beta chains presented below share a single source sample, sequenced in a study of blood T cell repertoires in COVID-19. Only in-frame clones appear in the TCRdb table, and some are missing; sequencing was by immunoSEQ multiplex PCR. The profile covers tens of thousands of clones, with around 84% appearing a single time and 5.9% taken by the ten largest. Input material: peripheral blood. The receptor set was obtained from a human donor in a cohort sampled during active or convalescent COVID-19.

This chain joins TRBV4-3 and TRBJ2-2; 7 positions agree with TRBD1. This CDR3 has 14 amino acids. Germline CDR1 reads LGHNA; CDR2 reads YSLEER. J gave up 10 bases and V 0 bases, and 5 bases lay outside the gene matches. This CDR3 is CASSQDRTGEELFF. The CDR3 DNA reads as TGCGCCAGCAGCCAAGACCGGACAGGCGAGGAGCTGTTTTTT.

This chain connects TRBV7-2 to TRBJ1-3, with a tentative D call TRBD1 (5 bases). CDR3 size: 16 residues. Trimming shortened V by 1 base and J by 0 bases, and 10 bases separated the two germline ends. CDR1 and CDR2 from the germline V gene are SGHTA and FQGNSA. Here the CDR3 reads CASSLGSGNSGNTIYF. The CDR3 DNA follows: TGTGCCAGCAGCTTAGGGTCAGGGAACTCTGGAAACACCATATATTTT.

This sequence joins TRBV5-1 and TRBJ2-5; the match to TRBD1 covers 9 bases. CDR1 SGHRS and CDR2 YFSETQ come from the germline V gene. The CDR3 runs to 18 residues. V lost 0 bases and J lost 5; bases outside the gene matches: 14. This CDR3 is CASSLAGEGQGFRETQYF. CDR3 nucleotide sequence: TGCGCCAGCAGCTTGGCCGGGGAGGGACAGGGATTTCGGGAGACCCAGTACTTC.

The CDR3 region is CASSQDLGGAGGYTF. The CDR3 DNA follows: TGCGCCAGCAGCCAAGATCTAGGGGGCGCGGGTGGCTACACCTTC. The J gene is TRBJ1-2, the V gene TRBV4-3, with TRBD1 matching 7 bases. Trimming cost V 0 bases and J 7 bases; bases outside gene matches: 8. CDR3 length: 15 residues. Germline V gene lookup returns CDR1 LGHNA and CDR2 YSLEER.

This chain uses TRBV7-8 with TRBJ2-3, with 7 nucleotides matching TRBD1. This CDR3 spans 16 amino acids. V gave up 1 base and J gave up 4 bases; unmatched junction bases: 8. Germline V lookup: CDR1 SGHVS, CDR2 FQNEAQ. The CDR3 region is CASSLGAGGIPDTQYF. In DNA, the CDR3 is TGTGCCAGCAGCTTAGGGGCAGGGGGAATCCCAGATACGCAGTATTTT.

The genes are TRBV9 and TRBJ1-6; a possible D gene is TRBD1 (6 bases). CDR3 size: 16 residues. The V end was cut by 3 bases, the J end by 7 bases, with 17 bases between. Germline V gene data show CDR1 as SGDLS and CDR2 as YYNGEE. CDR3 bases: TGTGCCAGCAGCGGGGACCGGCAGGGGTGGAATTCACCCCTCCACTTT. Translated, it gives CASSGDRQGWNSPLHF.

This rearrangement joins TRBV19 to TRBJ2-7; TRBD1 matches at 9 bases. Germline CDR1 and CDR2: LNHDA and SQIVND (reference sequence). Trimming at V came to 10 bases and at J to 4 bases, leaving 8 bases not matched to a gene. CDR3 size: 13 residues. CDR3 DNA sequence: TGTGCCACCCGGGGGACAGGGCTTTACGAGCAGTACTTC. This encodes CATRGTGLYEQYF.

This clone showed up just a few times. The chain has TRBV6-2 or TRBV6-3 and TRBJ2-7; perhaps TRBD1 as D (5 bases). V was clipped by 6 bases and J by 2 bases, with 14 bases between them. The CDR3 consists of 14 residues. Per germline, CDR1 MNHEY and CDR2 SVGEGT. The CDR3 nucleotides read TGTGCCAGCAGCCAGACAGTGGGCACCTACGAGCAGTACTTC. This encodes CASSQTVGTYEQYF.